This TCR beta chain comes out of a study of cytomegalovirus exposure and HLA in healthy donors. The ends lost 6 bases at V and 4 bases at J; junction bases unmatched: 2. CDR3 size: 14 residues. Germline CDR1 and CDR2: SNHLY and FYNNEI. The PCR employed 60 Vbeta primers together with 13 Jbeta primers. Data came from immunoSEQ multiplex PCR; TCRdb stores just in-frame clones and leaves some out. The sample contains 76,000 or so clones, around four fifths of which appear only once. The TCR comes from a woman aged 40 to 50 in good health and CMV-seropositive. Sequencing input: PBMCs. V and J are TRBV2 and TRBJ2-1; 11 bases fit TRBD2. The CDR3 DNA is TGTGCCAGCAGGGGACTAGCGGATTACAATGAGCAGTTCTTC. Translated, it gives CASRGLADYNEQFF. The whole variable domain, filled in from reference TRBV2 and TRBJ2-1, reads EPEVTQTPSHQVTQMGQEVILRCVPISNHLYFYWYRQILGQKVEFLVSFYNNEISEKSEIFDDQFSVERPDGSNFTLKIRSTKLEDSAMYFCASRGLADYNEQFFGPGTRLTVL.